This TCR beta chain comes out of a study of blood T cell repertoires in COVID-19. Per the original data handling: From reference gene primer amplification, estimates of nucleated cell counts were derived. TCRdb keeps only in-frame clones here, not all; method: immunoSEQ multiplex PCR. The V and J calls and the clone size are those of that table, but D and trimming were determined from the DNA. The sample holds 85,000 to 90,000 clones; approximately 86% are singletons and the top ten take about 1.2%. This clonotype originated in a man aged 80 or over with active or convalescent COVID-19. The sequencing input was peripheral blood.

As DNA, the CDR3 is TGTGCCAGCAGCACCCGACAGAACACTGAAGCTTTCTTT. Its protein is CASSTRQNTEAFF. The chain employs TRBV11-2 and TRBJ1-1; D remains unclear. Germline loops: CDR1 SGHAT, CDR2 FQNNGV. CDR3 length: 13 amino acids. V shed 5 bases and J shed 1 base, with 8 bases lying between them. Full variable domain (rest looked up from reference TRBV11-2 and TRBJ1-1): EAGVAQSPRYKIIEKRQSVAFWCNPISGHATLYWYQQILGQGPKLLIQFQNNGVVDDSQLPKDRFSAERLKGVDSTLKIQPAKLEDSAVYLCASSTRQNTEAFFGQGTRLTVV.